These 15 T cell receptor beta chains share one sample of origin, sequenced in a study of radiation and T cells in renal cell carcinoma (dated by TCRdb to about 2020). The library was generated by the immunoSEQ multiplex PCR assay. The table comes from immuneACCESS by way of TCRdb, which keeps in-frame sequences with V and J called. Part of the clones is missing from these tables; in studies checked, under half for an unresolved V gene and the rest for unknown reasons. The sample table holds 100,000 to 150,000 clones, of which roughly 85% were seen once. The top ten hold about 3% of the sample. The label giving this sample's time point can be read as: baseline pretreatment blood. Reading the label with the study, this specimen's treatment or condition is: 15 Gy SBRT to primary tumor, nephrectomy 4 weeks later. Sequencing was performed on blood, taken from a patient whose treatment included radiotherapy and nephrectomy. These receptors came from a woman aged 55-69 years with renal cell carcinoma.

The J gene is TRBJ2-5, the V gene TRBV7-9, with D uncertain. Germline V gene sequence: CDR1 SEHNR, CDR2 FQNEAQ (reference sequence). The CDR3 extends over 17 amino acids. Trimming took 4 bases from V and 4 from J, leaving 22 bases between them. The CDR3 nucleotides read TGTGCCAGCAGCTCGGCACCCATGGTTGGGGTTTCAGAGACCCAGTACTTC. Protein sequence: CASSSAPMVGVSETQYF.

The chain uses TRBV7-2 and TRBJ2-1, with D tentatively TRBD2 (7 bases). Trimming removed 5 bases from V and 10 bases from J, with 15 bases in between. This CDR3 has 13 amino acids. Germline V lookup: CDR1 SGHTA, CDR2 FQGNSA. CDR3 loop: CASSVPAGAEQFF. In DNA, the CDR3 is TGTGCCAGCAGCGTCCCCGCGGGGGCAGAGCAGTTCTTC.

The CDR3 loop reads CASSVGRQVTNVLTF. CDR3 bases: TGTGCCAGCAGTGTCGGCAGACAGGTTACCAACGTCCTGACTTTC. The rearrangement links TRBV2 to TRBJ2-6; a possible D gene is TRBD1 (6 bases). This CDR3 spans 15 amino acids. The germline gives CDR1 SNHLY, CDR2 FYNNEI. The ends were cut back, 4 bases at V and 8 bases at J, with 15 bases in the middle.

This clone was seen a single time. This chain links TRBV9 with TRBJ2-3, with D possibly TRBD2 on 6 matching bases. The CDR3 is 15 residues long. Germline CDR1 reads SGDLS; CDR2 reads YYNGEE. V lost 0 bases and J 3 bases, leaving 11 bases between the germline ends. DNA for the CDR3: TGTGCCAGCAGCGTAGATGGAGGGGAAACAGATACGCAGTATTTT. As protein: CASSVDGGETDTQYF.

This chain uses TRBV7-3 with TRBJ1-1; 7 bases are shared with TRBD1. The CDR3 sequence is 14 residues long. Trimming removed 8 bases from V and 2 bases from J; junction bases left unmatched: 8. Germline-derived CDR1 and CDR2 are SGHTA and FQGTGA. CDR3 DNA sequence: TGTGCCAGCCGACGGGGACAGTCAAACACTGAAGCTTTCTTT. Translated, it gives CASRRGQSNTEAFF.

This clone was observed a handful of times. J is TRBJ1-1 and V is TRBV5-4, with D possibly matching TRBD1 (5 bases). Trimming took off 2 bases at V and 4 bases at J, with 6 bases between the two ends. The CDR3 has 12 residues. CDR1 is SGHNT and CDR2 is YYREEE in the germline V gene (reference sequence). DNA of the CDR3: TGTGCCAGCAGCTTCGGGGGCACTGAAGCTTTCTTT. Translated, it gives CASSFGGTEAFF.

The CDR3 spells CASSYPGREQFF. The CDR3 DNA reads TGTGCCAGCAGCTACCCAGGACGCGAGCAGTTCTTC. V and J are TRBV5-8 and TRBJ2-1; D not resolved. V dropped 3 bases and J dropped 10 bases, with 11 bases sitting between them. The length of the CDR3 is 12 residues. Germline values: CDR1 SGHTS, CDR2 YDEGEE.

The chain links TRBV4-1 to TRBJ1-2, with D possibly being TRBD1 (5 bases). Per the germline V gene, CDR1 is MGHRA and CDR2 is YSYEKL. The CDR3 length is 16 residues. V was pared by 3 bases and J by 2 bases, with 16 bases between. CDR3 in amino acids: CASSHLIPRGNYGYTF. As DNA, the CDR3 is TGCGCCAGCAGCCATCTGATACCCCGGGGGAACTATGGCTACACCTTC.

The chain recombines TRBV29-1 with TRBJ1-4; tentative D call: TRBD1 (5 bases). The CDR3 runs 13 residues. Germline V gene lookup returns CDR1 SQVTM and CDR2 ANQGSEA. V lost 4 bases and J lost 7, with 13 bases in between. The CDR3 spells CSVVGVAGEKLFF. The CDR3 nucleotides are TGCAGCGTTGTAGGGGTTGCGGGTGAAAAACTGTTTTTT.

This chain connects TRBV19 to TRBJ1-2; 8 nucleotides align to TRBD1. CDR3 size: 13 residues. Germline V gives CDR1 LNHDA, CDR2 SQIVND (reference sequence). V shed 1 base, J shed 6 bases, and the junction held 1 base outside the gene matches. CDR3 sequence reads: CASSIGQGNGYTF. The DNA for the CDR3 is TGTGCCAGTAGTATAGGACAGGGGAATGGCTACACCTTC.

The chain carries TRBV29-1 and TRBJ1-2; the D gene is possibly TRBD1 (5 bases). V lost 4 bases and J lost 5, with 14 bases in between. The CDR3 totals 13 residues. CDR1 and CDR2 from the germline V gene are SQVTM and ANQGSEA. In nucleotides, the CDR3 is TGCAGCGTTGGCGGAATAGGGGCATATGGCTACACCTTC. Amino acid sequence: CSVGGIGAYGYTF.

V and J are TRBV15 and TRBJ1-4, with D maybe TRBD1 (6 bases). Germline V gene data show CDR1 as LNHNV and CDR2 as YYDKDF (reference sequence). CDR3 length: 16 amino acids. Trimming removed 2 bases from V and 6 bases from J, with 16 bases in between. The CDR3 DNA reads TGTGCCACCAGCAGACCGGGGGGCGGGGGTGATGAAAAACTGTTTTTT. This encodes CATSRPGGGGDEKLFF.

The chain links TRBV28 to TRBJ2-7, with D uncertain. V dropped 6 bases and J dropped 5 bases, with 14 bases sitting between them. Germline values: CDR1 MDHEN, CDR2 SYDVKM. The CDR3 sequence is 13 residues long. The CDR3 bases are TGTGCCAGCAGCCCGATTAATAGCAACGAGCAGTACTTC. This translates into CASSPINSNEQYF.

The V and J genes are TRBV10-1 and TRBJ2-1, with 8 bases that match TRBD1. J gave up 2 bases and V 0 bases, and 15 bases lay outside the gene matches. From germline, CDR1 is WNHNN and CDR2 SYGVQD (reference sequence). The CDR3 has 20 residues. DNA of the CDR3: TGCGCCAGCAGTGAGTCCTACAAGCCCGAGACAGGGGTGGCCTACAATGAGCAGTTCTTC. Amino acids: CASSESYKPETGVAYNEQFF.

The rearrangement joins TRBV29-1 to TRBJ2-5, with D possibly being TRBD2 (6 bases). The CDR3 length is 14 residues. The germline V and J ends were trimmed by 6 bases and 0 bases, with 14 bases remaining between them. Germline CDR1 is SQVTM and CDR2 is ANQGSEA. The CDR3, as DNA: TGCAGCGTCGTAGGGACTTTAGACCAAGAGACCCAGTACTTC. Translating it yields CSVVGTLDQETQYF. Full variable domain (rest looked up from reference TRBV29-1 and TRBJ2-5): SAVISQKPSRDICQRGTSLTIQCQVDSQVTMMFWYRQQPGQSLTLIATANQGSEATYESGFVIDKFPISRPNLTFSTLTVSNMSPEDSSIYLCSVVGTLDQETQYFGPGTRLLVL.